Presented here are 21 T cell receptor beta chains from one specimen sequenced in a study of blood T cell repertoires in COVID-19. Measured with immunoSEQ multiplex PCR; TCRdb has only the in-frame clones, and not every one. The data contain 450,000 or so clones, approximately 90% of them singletons. Sequenced input: peripheral blood. Receptor source: a man aged 18-30 years with COVID-19, enrolled during active disease.

This chain joins TRBV7-8 and TRBJ2-3; weak D call: TRBD1 (6 bases). The length of the CDR3 is 16 residues. From germline, CDR1 is SGHVS and CDR2 FQNEAQ. V gave up 5 bases and J gave up 3 bases, with 18 bases separating them. CDR3 nucleotide sequence: TGTGCCAGCAGCATTGAAACGGGACATCGGACAGATACGCAGTATTTT. It encodes CASSIETGHRTDTQYF.

The V and J genes are TRBV19 and TRBJ1-1, with D possibly TRBD1 on 5 matching bases. Trimming removed 4 bases at V and 1 base at J, with 13 bases between. CDR1 is LNHDA, CDR2 SQIVND, per germline (reference sequence). The CDR3 sequence is 15 residues long. CDR3 DNA: TGTGCCAGTAGTAACGTGGACACACCGAACACTGAAGCTTTCTTT. It encodes CASSNVDTPNTEAFF.

This clone was detected once. V gene TRBV18 combines with J gene TRBJ1-3; D perhaps matches TRBD1 (5 bases). V gave up 6 bases and J gave up 0 bases, with 12 bases separating them. The CDR3 runs to 15 residues. Germline V gene lookup returns CDR1 KGHSH and CDR2 LQKENI. CDR3 in amino acids: CASSAGRSSGNTIYF. In DNA, the CDR3 is TGTGCCAGCTCGGCGGGACGGTCCTCTGGAAACACCATATATTTT.

The chain joins TRBV6-5 to TRBJ1-1; TRBD1 is a possible D gene (5 bases). This CDR3 spans 15 amino acids. In germline, CDR1 is MNHEY, CDR2 SVGAGI. The V end lost 7 bases, the J end lost 0 bases, and 15 bases lay between the germline ends. CDR3 sequence reads: CASTLGGGLNTEAFF. The CDR3 bases are TGTGCCAGCACTCTAGGCGGGGGGTTGAACACTGAAGCTTTCTTT.

This chain uses TRBV10-1 with TRBJ2-1; D gene ambiguous. Between the trimmed V and J ends, which lost 3 bases and 6 bases, there was a span of 6 bases. Germline V CDR1 and CDR2: WNHNN, SYGVQD (reference sequence). The CDR3 runs 12 residues. The CDR3 sequence: CASSDSGNEQFF. The CDR3 DNA reads TGCGCCAGCAGTGACAGTGGCAATGAGCAGTTCTTC.

The chain has TRBV18 and TRBJ2-1, with 10 bases matching TRBD1. The CDR3 is 14 residues long. The ends lost 0 bases at V and 10 bases at J; junction bases unmatched: 3. Germline CDR1 KGHSH, CDR2 LQKENI. The CDR3 DNA sequence: TGTGCCAGCTCACCACCACAGGACAGGGGGGAGCAGTTCTTC. Residues: CASSPPQDRGEQFF.

This chain connects TRBV6-6 to TRBJ1-1, with D perhaps matching TRBD1 (5 bases). CDR1 is MNHNY, CDR2 SVGAGI, per germline (reference sequence). This CDR3 spans 15 amino acids. Trimming took 4 bases from V and 0 from J, leaving 12 bases between them. CDR3 in amino acids: CASSFSQELNTEAFF. The CDR3 DNA sequence: TGTGCCAGCAGTTTTTCACAGGAGTTGAACACTGAAGCTTTCTTT.

V gene TRBV4-2 combines with J gene TRBJ2-3; 8 positions match TRBD2. This CDR3 contains 17 residues. CDR1 is LGHNA, CDR2 YNFKEQ, per germline. J lost 2 bases, V lost 0 bases, and 7 bases had no gene match. CDR3 loop: CASSQEVRAGVTDTQYF. Here the CDR3 DNA reads TGTGCCAGCAGCCAAGAAGTCCGAGCGGGAGTCACAGATACGCAGTATTTT.

This rearrangement joins TRBV6-1 to TRBJ2-2; maybe TRBD2 (6 bases). V was pared by 1 base and J by 6 bases, with 9 bases between. The CDR3 extends over 14 amino acids. Looked up from germline, CDR1 is MNHNS and CDR2 is SASEGT. CDR3 loop: CASSEGEEAGELFF. CDR3 coding DNA: TGTGCCAGCAGTGAAGGGGAGGAGGCCGGGGAGCTGTTTTTT.

The gene calls are TRBV11-2 and TRBJ2-2; D is possibly TRBD1 (7 bases). Trimming removed 6 bases from V and 5 bases from J, with 19 bases in between. The CDR3 spans 16 residues. CDR1 is SGHAT and CDR2 is FQNNGV in the germline V gene. This CDR3 reads CASSSPGGRLTGELFF. Here the CDR3 DNA reads TGTGCCAGCAGTTCTCCAGGGGGGAGGTTGACCGGGGAGCTGTTTTTT. The full variable domain, rest sourced from reference TRBV11-2 and TRBJ2-2, is EAGVAQSPRYKIIEKRQSVAFWCNPISGHATLYWYQQILGQGPKLLIQFQNNGVVDDSQLPKDRFSAERLKGVDSTLKIQPAKLEDSAVYLCASSSPGGRLTGELFFGEGSRLTVL.

The gene calls are TRBV7-7 and TRBJ2-2; possibly TRBD1 for D (6 bases). The CDR3 runs to 16 residues. Germline values: CDR1 SSHAT, CDR2 FNYEAQ (reference sequence). V was clipped by 4 bases and J by 7 bases, with 19 bases between them. The DNA for the CDR3 is TGTGCCAGCAGCTCCGTCTTGGGCCAGGGGATCGGGGAGCTGTTTTTT. Protein: CASSSVLGQGIGELFF.

This clone was counted only a few times. CDR3 sequence (DNA): TGTGCCAGCAGCACCTACAGGGGTAACCACGAGCAGTACTTC. Protein: CASSTYRGNHEQYF. The chain combines TRBV13 with TRBJ2-7, with 7 bases that match TRBD1. Germline lookup yields CDR1 PRHDT and CDR2 FYEKMQ (reference sequence). The CDR3 has 14 amino acids. V lost 5 bases, J lost 5 bases, and 9 bases stayed unmatched.

In this sample, this clone turned up once. Other DNA variants within this sample encode the same CDR3. The CDR3 bases are TGTGCCAGCAGCTCACAGGGGACTAATGAAAAACTGTTTTTT. Its protein product is CASSSQGTNEKLFF. This chain links TRBV5-4 with TRBJ1-4, with TRBD1 identical over 7 bases. The CDR3 totals 14 residues. Looked up from germline, CDR1 is SGHNT and CDR2 is YYREEE (reference sequence). Trimming at V came to 3 bases and at J to 2 bases, leaving 1 base not matched to a gene. Full variable domain (rest looked up from reference TRBV5-4 and TRBJ1-4): ETGVTQSPTHLIKTRGQQVTLRCSSQSGHNTVSWYQQALGQGPQFIFQYYREEENGRGNFPPRFSGLQFPNYSSELNVNALELDDSALYLCASSSQGTNEKLFFGSGTQLSVL.

The rearrangement uses TRBV15 and TRBJ1-2; no clear D. The germline gives CDR1 LNHNV, CDR2 YYDKDF (reference sequence). The CDR3 totals 16 residues. The germline V and J ends were trimmed by 0 bases and 3 bases, with 14 bases remaining between them. CDR3 DNA sequence: TGTGCCACCAGCAGAGATCGGGTCGGCGGGGACTATGGCTACACCTTC. The encoded protein is CATSRDRVGGDYGYTF.

In this sample, this clone turned up a few times. V is TRBV27 and J is TRBJ2-2, with 9 bases that match TRBD2. Germline CDR1 reads MNHEY; CDR2 reads SMNVEV (reference sequence). J gave up 5 bases and V 6 bases, and 13 bases lay outside the gene matches. The CDR3 loop spans 17 amino acids. The CDR3 reads CASSRLLAGSSTGELFF. The DNA for the CDR3 is TGTGCCAGCAGCCGCCTACTAGCGGGTTCTAGTACCGGGGAGCTGTTTTTT.

This rearrangement joins TRBV25-1 to TRBJ2-1; 10 bases align to TRBD1. The CDR3 is made up of 15 amino acids. Germline loops: CDR1 MGHDK, CDR2 SYGVNS. With 5 bases clipped from V and 8 bases from J, the junction kept 9 bases outside the gene matches. The CDR3 bases are TGTGCCAGCAGTTCGCCGGGACAGGGGAGAGATGAGCAGTTCTTC. Encoded protein: CASSSPGQGRDEQFF.

The genes are TRBV19 and TRBJ2-5; 8 bases are a match to TRBD2. CDR3 length: 14 residues. The germline gives CDR1 LNHDA, CDR2 SQIVND (reference sequence). J lost 0 bases, V lost 4 bases, and 1 base had no gene match. CDR3 sequence: CASSKTSDQETQYF. The CDR3 DNA sequence: TGTGCCAGTAGTAAGACTAGCGACCAAGAGACCCAGTACTTC.

V gene TRBV2 combines with J gene TRBJ2-5, with 8 bases matching TRBD2. In germline, CDR1 is SNHLY, CDR2 FYNNEI. The CDR3 totals 16 residues. The V and J ends lost 1 base and 7 bases, in that order; junction bases with no gene match: 11. The CDR3 DNA sequence: TGTGCCAGCAGTGAAGGCGGGGGGCCCCCCGGGGGGACCCAGTACTTC. Its protein is CASSEGGGPPGGTQYF.

V gene TRBV4-1 combines with J gene TRBJ2-1, with TRBD1 matching 8 bases. CDR3 length: 15 amino acids. V trimming: 4 bases; J trimming: 8 bases; junction bases outside the gene matches: 10. The V gene's germline CDR1 is MGHRA and CDR2 YSYEKL. The CDR3: CASSLSDGTGYEQFF. The CDR3 DNA reads as TGCGCCAGCAGCCTGAGCGACGGGACAGGCTATGAGCAGTTCTTC.

The chain has TRBV25-1 and TRBJ2-1, with D perhaps matching TRBD2 (6 bases). The CDR3 is made up of 12 amino acids. Per the germline V gene, CDR1 is MGHDK and CDR2 is SYGVNS. Trimming took 8 bases from V and 8 from J, leaving 13 bases between them. Written as DNA, the CDR3 is TGTGCCAGCCTCGGGGGTGGCCATGAGCAGTTCTTC. This translates into CASLGGGHEQFF.

The rearrangement uses TRBV11-2 and TRBJ2-7; a possible D gene is TRBD2 (6 bases). Germline CDR1 reads SGHAT; CDR2 reads FQNNGV. The CDR3 has 15 residues. Deletions cut 4 bases from V and 6 bases from J, with 19 bases between. DNA for the CDR3: TGTGCCAGCAGCTCTAGCGTGGGTATGGAGGTCGAGCAGTACTTC. Amino acid sequence: CASSSSVGMEVEQYF. The complete variable domain, with remaining parts taken from reference TRBV11-2 and TRBJ2-7, reads EAGVAQSPRYKIIEKRQSVAFWCNPISGHATLYWYQQILGQGPKLLIQFQNNGVVDDSQLPKDRFSAERLKGVDSTLKIQPAKLEDSAVYLCASSSSVGMEVEQYFGPGTRLTVT.